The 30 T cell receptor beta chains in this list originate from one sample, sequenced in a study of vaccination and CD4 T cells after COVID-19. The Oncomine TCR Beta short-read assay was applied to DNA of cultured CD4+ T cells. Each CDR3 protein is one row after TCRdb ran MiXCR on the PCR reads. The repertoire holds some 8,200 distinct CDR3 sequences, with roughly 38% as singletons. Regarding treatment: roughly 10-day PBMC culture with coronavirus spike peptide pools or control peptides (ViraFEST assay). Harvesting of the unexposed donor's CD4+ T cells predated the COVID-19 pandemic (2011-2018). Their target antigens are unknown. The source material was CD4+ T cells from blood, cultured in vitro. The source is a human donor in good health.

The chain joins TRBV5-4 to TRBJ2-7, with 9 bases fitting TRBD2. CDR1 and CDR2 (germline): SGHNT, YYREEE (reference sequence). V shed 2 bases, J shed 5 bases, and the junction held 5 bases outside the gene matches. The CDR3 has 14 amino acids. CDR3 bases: TGTGCCAGCAGCTTACGCCCTAGCGGGGACGAGCAGTACTTC. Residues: CASSLRPSGDEQYF.

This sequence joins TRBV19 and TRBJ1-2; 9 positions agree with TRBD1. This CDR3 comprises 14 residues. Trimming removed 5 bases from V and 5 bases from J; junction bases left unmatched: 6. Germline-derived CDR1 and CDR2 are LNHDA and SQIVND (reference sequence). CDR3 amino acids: CASSAQGAGYGYTF. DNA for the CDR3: TGTGCCAGTAGTGCACAGGGGGCAGGGTATGGCTACACCTTC.

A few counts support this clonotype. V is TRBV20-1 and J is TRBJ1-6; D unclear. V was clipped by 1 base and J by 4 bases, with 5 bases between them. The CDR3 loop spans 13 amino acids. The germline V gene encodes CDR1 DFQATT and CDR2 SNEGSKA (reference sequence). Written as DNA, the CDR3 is TGCAGTGCTAGAGTAGATTATAATTCACCCCTCCACTTT. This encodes CSARVDYNSPLHF.

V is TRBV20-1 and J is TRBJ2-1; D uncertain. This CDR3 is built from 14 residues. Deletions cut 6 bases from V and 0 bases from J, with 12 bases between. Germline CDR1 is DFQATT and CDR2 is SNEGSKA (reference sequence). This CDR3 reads CSAVTESSYNEQFF. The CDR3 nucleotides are TGCAGTGCAGTGACCGAAAGCTCCTACAATGAGCAGTTCTTC.

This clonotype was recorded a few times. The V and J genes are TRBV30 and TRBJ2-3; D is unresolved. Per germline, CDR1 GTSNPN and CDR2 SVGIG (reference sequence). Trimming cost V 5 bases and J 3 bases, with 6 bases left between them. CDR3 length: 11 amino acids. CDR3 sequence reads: CAWSDTDTQYF. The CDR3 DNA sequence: TGTGCCTGGTCAGATACAGATACGCAGTATTTT.

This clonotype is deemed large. CDR3 sequence reads: CSAGGREITSPLHF. The CDR3 nucleotides are TGCAGTGCTGGCGGCAGGGAAATTACCTCACCCCTCCACTTT. V usage is TRBV20-1 and J usage is TRBJ1-6; D is possibly TRBD1 (5 bases). This CDR3 comprises 14 residues. The V end was cut by 5 bases, the J end by 10 bases, with 18 bases between. Germline values: CDR1 DFQATT, CDR2 SNEGSKA (reference sequence).

As DNA, the CDR3 is TGCGCCAGCAGTATGGGGAATGAAAAACTGTTTTTT. It encodes CASSMGNEKLFF. The V and J genes are TRBV10-1 and TRBJ1-4; D gene uncertain. Germline V gives CDR1 WNHNN, CDR2 SYGVQD (reference sequence). The CDR3 contains 12 residues. V lost 5 bases and J lost 5, with 6 bases in between.

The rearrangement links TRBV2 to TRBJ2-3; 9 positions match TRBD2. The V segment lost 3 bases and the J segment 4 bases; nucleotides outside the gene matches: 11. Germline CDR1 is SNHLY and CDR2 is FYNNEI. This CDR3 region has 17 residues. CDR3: CASSDLRLAGFADTQYF. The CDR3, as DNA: TGTGCCAGCAGTGATCTTCGTCTAGCGGGATTCGCAGATACGCAGTATTTT.

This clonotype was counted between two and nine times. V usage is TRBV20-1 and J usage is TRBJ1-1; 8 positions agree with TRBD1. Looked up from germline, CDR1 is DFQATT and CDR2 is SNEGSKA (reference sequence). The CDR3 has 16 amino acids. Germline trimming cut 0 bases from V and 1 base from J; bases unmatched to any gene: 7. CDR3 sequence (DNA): TGCAGTGCTAGAGACCCCCACGGACAGGGGAACACTGAAGCTTTCTTT. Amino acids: CSARDPHGQGNTEAFF.

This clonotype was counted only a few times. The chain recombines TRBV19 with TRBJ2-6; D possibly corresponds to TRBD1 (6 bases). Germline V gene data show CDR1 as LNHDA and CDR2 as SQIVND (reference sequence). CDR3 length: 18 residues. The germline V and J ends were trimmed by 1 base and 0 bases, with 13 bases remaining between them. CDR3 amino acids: CASSIVLGHLSGANVLTF. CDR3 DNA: TGTGCCAGTAGTATAGTGCTGGGACACCTCTCTGGGGCCAACGTCCTGACTTTC.

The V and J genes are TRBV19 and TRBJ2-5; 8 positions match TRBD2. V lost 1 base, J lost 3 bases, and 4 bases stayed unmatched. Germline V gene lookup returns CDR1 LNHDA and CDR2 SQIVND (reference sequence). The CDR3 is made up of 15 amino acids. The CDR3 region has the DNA TGTGCCAGTAGTATAGGTCAACTAGCGGAAGAGACCCAGTACTTC. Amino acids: CASSIGQLAEETQYF.

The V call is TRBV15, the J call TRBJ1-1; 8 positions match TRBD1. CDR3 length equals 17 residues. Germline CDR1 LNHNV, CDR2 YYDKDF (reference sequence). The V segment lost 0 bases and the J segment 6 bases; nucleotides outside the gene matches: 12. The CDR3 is CATSRDLAGGAGAEAFF. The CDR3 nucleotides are TGTGCCACCAGCAGAGATTTGGCAGGGGGCGCAGGGGCTGAAGCTTTCTTT.

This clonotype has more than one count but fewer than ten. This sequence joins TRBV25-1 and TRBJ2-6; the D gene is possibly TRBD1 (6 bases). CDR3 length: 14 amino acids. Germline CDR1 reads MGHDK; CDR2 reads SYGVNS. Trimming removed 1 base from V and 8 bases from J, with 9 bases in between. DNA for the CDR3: TGTGCCAGCAGTGAATCCAGGGGAACCAACGTCCTGACTTTC. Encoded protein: CASSESRGTNVLTF.

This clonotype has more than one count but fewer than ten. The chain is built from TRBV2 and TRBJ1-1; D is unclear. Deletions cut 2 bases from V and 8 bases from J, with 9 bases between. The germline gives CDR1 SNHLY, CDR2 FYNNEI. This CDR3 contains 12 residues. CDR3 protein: CASSESDTEAFF. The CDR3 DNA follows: TGTGCCAGCAGTGAATCTGATACCGAAGCTTTCTTT.

The CDR3 loop reads CASSLGSYNEQFF. In nucleotides, the CDR3 is TGTGCCAGCAGCTTAGGCAGTTACAATGAGCAGTTCTTC. The gene calls are TRBV7-9 and TRBJ2-1, with D unresolved. The germline CDR1 and CDR2 sequences are SEHNR and FQNEAQ (reference sequence). Trimming left V 1 base short and J 4 bases short, with 5 bases between. CDR3 size: 13 residues.

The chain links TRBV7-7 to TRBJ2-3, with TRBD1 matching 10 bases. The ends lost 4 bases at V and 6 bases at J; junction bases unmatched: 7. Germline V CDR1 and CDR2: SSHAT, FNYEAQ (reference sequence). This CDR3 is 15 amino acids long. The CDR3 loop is CASSSPGTGDDTQYF. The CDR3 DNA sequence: TGTGCCAGCAGCTCCCCCGGGACAGGGGACGATACGCAGTATTTT.

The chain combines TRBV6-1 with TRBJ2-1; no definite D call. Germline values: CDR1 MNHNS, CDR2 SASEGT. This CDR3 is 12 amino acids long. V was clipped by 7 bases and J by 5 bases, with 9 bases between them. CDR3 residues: CASTPRDNEQFF. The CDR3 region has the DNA TGTGCCAGCACACCGCGAGACAATGAGCAGTTCTTC.

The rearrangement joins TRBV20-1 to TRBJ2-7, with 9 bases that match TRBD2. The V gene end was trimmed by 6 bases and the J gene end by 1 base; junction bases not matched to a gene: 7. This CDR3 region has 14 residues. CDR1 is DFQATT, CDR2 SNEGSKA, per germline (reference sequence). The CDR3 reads CSASRGGRSYEQYF. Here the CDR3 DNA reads TGCAGTGCATCGCGGGGGGGCCGGTCCTACGAGCAGTACTTC.

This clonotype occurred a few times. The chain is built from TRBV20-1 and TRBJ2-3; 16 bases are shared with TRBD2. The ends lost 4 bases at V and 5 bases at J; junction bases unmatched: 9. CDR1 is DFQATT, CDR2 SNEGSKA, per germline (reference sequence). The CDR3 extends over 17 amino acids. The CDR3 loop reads CSATPGLAGGPEDTQYF. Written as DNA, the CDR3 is TGCAGTGCTACTCCGGGACTAGCGGGAGGGCCAGAAGATACGCAGTATTTT.

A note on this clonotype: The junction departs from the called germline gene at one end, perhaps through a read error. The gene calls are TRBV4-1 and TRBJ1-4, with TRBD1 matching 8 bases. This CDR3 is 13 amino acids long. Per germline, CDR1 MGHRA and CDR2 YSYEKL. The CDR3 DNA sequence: TGCGCCAGTAGCCGGACAGGGCGTGAAAAACTGTTTTTT. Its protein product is CASSRTGREKLFF.

This CDR3 is CSARGDGGQPQHF. CDR3 sequence (DNA): TGCAGTGCTAGGGGAGATGGTGGTCAGCCCCAGCATTTT. The chain has TRBV20-1 and TRBJ1-5; no clear D gene. Between the trimmed V and J ends, which lost 3 bases and 6 bases, there was a span of 12 bases. Germline V lookup: CDR1 DFQATT, CDR2 SNEGSKA (reference sequence). This CDR3 is 13 amino acids long.

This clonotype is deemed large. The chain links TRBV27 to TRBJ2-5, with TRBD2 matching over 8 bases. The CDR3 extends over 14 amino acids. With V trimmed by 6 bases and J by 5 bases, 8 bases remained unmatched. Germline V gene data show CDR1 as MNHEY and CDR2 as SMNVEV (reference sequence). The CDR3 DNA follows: TGTGCCAGCAGCAACCTCGGGAGGGCGGAGACCCAGTACTTC. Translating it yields CASSNLGRAETQYF.

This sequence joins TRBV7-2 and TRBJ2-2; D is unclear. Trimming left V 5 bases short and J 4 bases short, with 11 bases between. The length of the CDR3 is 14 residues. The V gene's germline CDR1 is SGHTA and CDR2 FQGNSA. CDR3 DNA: TGTGCCAGCAGCCTCGATCCGGGCACCGGGGAGCTGTTTTTT. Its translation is CASSLDPGTGELFF.

CDR3 sequence reads: CASSLAPGAPYEQYF. The CDR3 DNA reads as TGTGCCAGCAGTTTAGCGCCGGGGGCCCCCTACGAGCAGTACTTC. The genes are TRBV12-3 or TRBV12-4 and TRBJ2-7; D is tentatively TRBD1 or TRBD2 (6 bases each). The CDR3 runs to 15 residues. With 0 bases removed from V and 2 bases from J, the gap between germline ends came to 11 bases.

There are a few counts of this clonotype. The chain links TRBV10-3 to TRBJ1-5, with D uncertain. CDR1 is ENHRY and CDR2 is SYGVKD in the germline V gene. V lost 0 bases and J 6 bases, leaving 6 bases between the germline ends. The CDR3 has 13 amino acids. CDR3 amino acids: CAISESIGQPQHF. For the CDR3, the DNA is TGTGCCATCAGTGAGTCGATTGGTCAGCCCCAGCATTTT.

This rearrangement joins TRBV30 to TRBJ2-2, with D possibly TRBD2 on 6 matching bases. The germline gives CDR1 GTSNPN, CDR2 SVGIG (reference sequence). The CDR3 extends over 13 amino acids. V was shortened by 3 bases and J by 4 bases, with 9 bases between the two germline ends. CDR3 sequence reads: CAWSRGVTGELFF. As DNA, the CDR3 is TGTGCCTGGAGCCGCGGGGTCACCGGGGAGCTGTTTTTT.

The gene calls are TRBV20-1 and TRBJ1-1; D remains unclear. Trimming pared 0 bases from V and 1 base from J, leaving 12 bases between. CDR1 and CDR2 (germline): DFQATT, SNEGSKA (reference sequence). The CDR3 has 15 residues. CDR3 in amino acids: CSARDGRRGNTEAFF. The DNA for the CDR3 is TGCAGTGCTAGAGATGGGAGGAGAGGGAACACTGAAGCTTTCTTT.

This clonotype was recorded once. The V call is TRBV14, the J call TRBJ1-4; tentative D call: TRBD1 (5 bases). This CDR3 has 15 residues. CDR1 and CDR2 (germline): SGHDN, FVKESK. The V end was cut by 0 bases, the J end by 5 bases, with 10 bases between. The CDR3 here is CASSQDAGRNEKLFF. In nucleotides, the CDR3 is TGTGCCAGCAGCCAAGACGCAGGGAGGAATGAAAAACTGTTTTTT.

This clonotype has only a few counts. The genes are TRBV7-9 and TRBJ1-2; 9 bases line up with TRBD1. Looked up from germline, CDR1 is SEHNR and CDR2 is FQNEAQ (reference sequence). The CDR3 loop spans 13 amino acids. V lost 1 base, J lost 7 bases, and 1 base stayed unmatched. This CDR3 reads CASSLGTGVGYTF. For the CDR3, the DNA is TGTGCCAGCAGCTTAGGGACAGGGGTTGGCTACACCTTC.

The CDR3 DNA sequence: TGTGCCAGCAGCTTAGATGTAGAGGGTTTGGGCCAAGAGACCCAGTACTTC. The encoded protein is CASSLDVEGLGQETQYF. J is TRBJ2-5 and V is TRBV11-2; D might be TRBD2 (5 bases). There are 17 residues in the CDR3. V shed 0 bases and J shed 1 base, with 15 bases lying between them. The germline CDR1 and CDR2 sequences are SGHAT and FQNNGV. The variable domain in full, completed from reference TRBV11-2 and TRBJ2-5, reads EAGVAQSPRYKIIEKRQSVAFWCNPISGHATLYWYQQILGQGPKLLIQFQNNGVVDDSQLPKDRFSAERLKGVDSTLKIQPAKLEDSAVYLCASSLDVEGLGQETQYFGPGTRLLVL.